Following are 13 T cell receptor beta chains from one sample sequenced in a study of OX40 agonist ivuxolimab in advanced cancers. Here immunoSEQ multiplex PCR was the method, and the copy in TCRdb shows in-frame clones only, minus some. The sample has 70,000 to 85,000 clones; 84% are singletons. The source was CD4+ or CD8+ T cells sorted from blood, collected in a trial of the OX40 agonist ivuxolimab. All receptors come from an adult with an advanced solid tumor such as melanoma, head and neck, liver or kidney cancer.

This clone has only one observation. CDR3 residues: CASLTGGVYEQYF. The CDR3 DNA follows: TGTGCCAGCTTAACAGGGGGGGTCTACGAGCAGTACTTC. V is TRBV6-6 and J is TRBJ2-7, with a weak D call TRBD1 (8 bases). The CDR3 has 13 residues. Trimming pared 8 bases from V and 3 bases from J, leaving 14 bases between. The germline CDR1 and CDR2 sequences are MNHNY and SVGAGI (reference sequence).

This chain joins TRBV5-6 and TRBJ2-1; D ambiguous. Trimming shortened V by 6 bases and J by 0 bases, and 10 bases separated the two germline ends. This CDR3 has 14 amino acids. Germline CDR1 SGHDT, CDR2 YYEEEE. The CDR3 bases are TGTGCCAGCACTGGCCGCGCCTCCTACAATGAGCAGTTCTTC. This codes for CASTGRASYNEQFF.

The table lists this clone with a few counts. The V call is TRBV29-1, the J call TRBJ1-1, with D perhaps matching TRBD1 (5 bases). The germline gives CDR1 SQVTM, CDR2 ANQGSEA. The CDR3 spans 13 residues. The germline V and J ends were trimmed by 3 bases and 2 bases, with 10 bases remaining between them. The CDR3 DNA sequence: TGCAGCGTTGATTGGGGGAGCAACACTGAAGCTTTCTTT. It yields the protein CSVDWGSNTEAFF. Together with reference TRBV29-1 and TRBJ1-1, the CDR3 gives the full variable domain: SAVISQKPSRDICQRGTSLTIQCQVDSQVTMMFWYRQQPGQSLTLIATANQGSEATYESGFVIDKFPISRPNLTFSTLTVSNMSPEDSSIYLCSVDWGSNTEAFFGQGTRLTVV.

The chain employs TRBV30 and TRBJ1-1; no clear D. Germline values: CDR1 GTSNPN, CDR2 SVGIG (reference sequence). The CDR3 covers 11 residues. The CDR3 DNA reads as TGTGCTTCCTTATGGAACACTGAAGCTTTCTTT. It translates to CASLWNTEAFF. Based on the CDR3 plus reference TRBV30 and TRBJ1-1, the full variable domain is SQTIHQWPATLVQPVGSPLSLECTVEGTSNPNLYWYRQAAGRGLQLLFYSVGIGQISSEVPQNLSASRPQDRQFILSSKKLLLSDSGFYLCASLWNTEAFFGQGTRLTVV.

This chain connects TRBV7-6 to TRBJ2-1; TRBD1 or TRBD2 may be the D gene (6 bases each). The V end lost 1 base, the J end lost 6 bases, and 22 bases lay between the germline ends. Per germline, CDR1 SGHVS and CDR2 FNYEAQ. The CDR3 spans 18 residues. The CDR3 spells CASSLVVGGWLVPNEQFF. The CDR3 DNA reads TGTGCCAGCAGCTTAGTGGTAGGGGGGTGGCTAGTCCCCAATGAGCAGTTCTTC.

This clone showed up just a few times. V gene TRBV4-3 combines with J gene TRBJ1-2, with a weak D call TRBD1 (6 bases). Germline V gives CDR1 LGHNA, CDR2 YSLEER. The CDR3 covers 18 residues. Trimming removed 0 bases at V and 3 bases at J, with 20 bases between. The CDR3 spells CASSQDLPDSQLDYGYTF. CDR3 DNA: TGCGCCAGCAGCCAAGATCTTCCGGACAGCCAATTAGACTATGGCTACACCTTC.

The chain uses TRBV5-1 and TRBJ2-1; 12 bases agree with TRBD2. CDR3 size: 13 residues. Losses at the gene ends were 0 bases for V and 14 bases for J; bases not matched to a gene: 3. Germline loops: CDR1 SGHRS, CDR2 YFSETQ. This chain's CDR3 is CASSLGLAGDKFF. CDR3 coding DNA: TGCGCCAGCAGCTTGGGACTAGCGGGAGATAAGTTCTTC.

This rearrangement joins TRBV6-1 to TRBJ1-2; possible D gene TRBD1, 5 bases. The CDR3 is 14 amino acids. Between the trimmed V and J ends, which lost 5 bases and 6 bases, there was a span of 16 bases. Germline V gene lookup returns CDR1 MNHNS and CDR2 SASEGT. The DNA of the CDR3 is TGTGCCAGCAGTAATTTGGGGCAGCAACATGGCTACACCTTC. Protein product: CASSNLGQQHGYTF.

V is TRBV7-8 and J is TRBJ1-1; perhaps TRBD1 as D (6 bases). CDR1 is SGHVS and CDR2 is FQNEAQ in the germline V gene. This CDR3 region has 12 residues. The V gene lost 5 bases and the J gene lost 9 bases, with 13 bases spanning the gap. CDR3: CASSQQGLKAFF. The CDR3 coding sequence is TGTGCCAGCAGCCAGCAGGGGTTGAAAGCTTTCTTT.

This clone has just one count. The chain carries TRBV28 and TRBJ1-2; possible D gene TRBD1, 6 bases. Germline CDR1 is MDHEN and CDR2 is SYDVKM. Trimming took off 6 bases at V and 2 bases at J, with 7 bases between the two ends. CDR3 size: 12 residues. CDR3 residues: CASRTGNYGYTF. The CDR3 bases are TGTGCCAGCAGGACAGGCAACTATGGCTACACCTTC.

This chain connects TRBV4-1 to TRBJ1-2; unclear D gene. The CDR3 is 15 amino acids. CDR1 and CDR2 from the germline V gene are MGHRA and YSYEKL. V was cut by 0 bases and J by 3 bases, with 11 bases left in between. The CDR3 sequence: CASSQEEMAYYGYTF. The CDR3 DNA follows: TGCGCCAGCAGCCAAGAAGAAATGGCCTACTATGGCTACACCTTC.

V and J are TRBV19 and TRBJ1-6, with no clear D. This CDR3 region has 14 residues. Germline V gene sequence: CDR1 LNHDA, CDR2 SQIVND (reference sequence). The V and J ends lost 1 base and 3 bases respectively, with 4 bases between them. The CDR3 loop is CASSIGHYNSPLHF. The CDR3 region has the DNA TGTGCCAGTAGTATAGGACACTATAATTCACCCCTCCACTTT.

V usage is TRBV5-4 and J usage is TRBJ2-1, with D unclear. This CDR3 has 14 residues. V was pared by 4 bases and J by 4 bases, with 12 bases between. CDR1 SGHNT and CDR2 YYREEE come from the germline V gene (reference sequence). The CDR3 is CASSRPGEYNEQFF. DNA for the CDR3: TGTGCCAGCAGCCGCCCCGGCGAGTACAATGAGCAGTTCTTC.